The source of this T cell receptor (beta chain) is a study of spatial heterogeneity in lung cancer. With V trimmed by 6 bases and J by 10 bases, 8 bases remained unmatched. Germline V gene data show CDR1 as LNHDA and CDR2 as SQIVND (reference sequence). The CDR3 is 13 amino acids. The sample's time point: sample taken at primary tumor resection. Sequencing of whole RNA from tumor, nontumor lung or frozen PBMC involved no sorting. TCR cDNA molecules each had a unique molecular identifier. In TCRdb, the 5' RACE reads were re-called with MiXCR into one record per CDR3 protein. The table records tens of thousands of distinct CDR3 sequences, 10% to 15% of them present only once.

The receptor was isolated from a male donor with early-stage non-small cell lung cancer. The input for sequencing was PBMCs, taken at surgery. The chain links TRBV19 to TRBJ2-1, with 8 positions matching TRBD2. CDR3 sequence reads: CASRSGPGGEQFF. CDR3 DNA: TGTGCCAGTAGGTCCGGACCGGGGGGGGAGCAGTTCTTC.